This T cell receptor (beta chain) was retrieved from a study of T cell repertoires in cytomegalovirus infection (dated by TCRdb to about 2019). About the investigation overall: Because public TCR beta signatures pointed to carriage of CMV infection together with the matching HLA type, the HLA type of each donor mattered for the analysis.

Results the study describes overall, beyond this receptor: In the ex vivo response, HLA-C-restricted CMV-specific TCR beta clonotypes were dominant, and in two of eight donors the single most frequent clonotype came from this HLA-C-restricted group. In both this cohort and an independent cohort of under 450 donors, the cumulative frequency of public TCR beta family members distinguished carriers of CMV infection plus the relevant HLA type.

The instrument given in TCRdb is Illumina HiSeq 1500. TCRdb handled the public reads itself, with Q25 trimming in fastp and clone calling in MiXCR, and kept productive beta chains. Records with the same CDR3 protein are collapsed into one entry carrying the most frequent genes and DNA. A total of roughly 640,000 distinct CDR3 sequences appear in this sample, approximately 25% of them only once. The ten biggest clones cover around 7.6% of the sample. The CDR3 holds 14 amino acids from the cysteine to the phenylalanine. Only CDR3 DNA remains: 42 bases, in frame from the first base. The germline V gene provides CDR1 SGHDN and CDR2 FVKESK. At the junction V is shortened by 1 base and J by 0 bases, with 6 bases in between. Of note for this clonotype: Its antigen has not been determined. Base-call qualities are not available, and no considerably larger clone is one nucleotide away.

Input material: CD8+ T cells from PBMCs. This receptor was identified in a human donor in good health (CMV status not recorded). Some clones in this sample may be carry-over from other donors' samples. The rearrangement combines TRBV14 with TRBJ1-1; no D gene can be assigned with confidence. Read as DNA, the sequence is TGTGCCAGCAGCCAAGTCCACCTGAACACTGAAGCTTTCTTT. Translated, it gives CASSQVHLNTEAFF. Reference TRBV14 and TRBJ1-1 proteins supply the regions before and after the CDR3; the full variable domain is: EAGVTQFPSHSVIEKGQTVTLRCDPISGHDNLYWYRRVMGKEIKFLLHFVKESKQDESGMPNNRFLAERTGGTYSTLKVQPAELEDSGVYFCASSQVHLNTEAFFGQGTRLTVV.